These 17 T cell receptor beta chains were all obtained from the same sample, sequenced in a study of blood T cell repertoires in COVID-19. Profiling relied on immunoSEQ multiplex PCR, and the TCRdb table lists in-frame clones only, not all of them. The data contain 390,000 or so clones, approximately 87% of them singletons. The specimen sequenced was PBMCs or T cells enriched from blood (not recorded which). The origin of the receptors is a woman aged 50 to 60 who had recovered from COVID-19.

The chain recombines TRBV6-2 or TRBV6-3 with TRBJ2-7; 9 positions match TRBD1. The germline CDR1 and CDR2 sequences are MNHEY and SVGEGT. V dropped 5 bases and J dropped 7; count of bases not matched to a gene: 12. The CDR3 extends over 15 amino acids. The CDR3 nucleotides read TGTGCCAGCAGTATAAGGACAGGGGCCCCTGAGGAGCAGTACTTC. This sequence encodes CASSIRTGAPEEQYF.

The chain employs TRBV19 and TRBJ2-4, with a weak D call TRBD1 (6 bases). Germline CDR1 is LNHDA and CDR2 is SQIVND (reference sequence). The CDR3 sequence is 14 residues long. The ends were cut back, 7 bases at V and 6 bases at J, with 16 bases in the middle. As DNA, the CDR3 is TGTGCCAGTACCCAGGGCACGACAGGAAACATTCAGTACTTC. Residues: CASTQGTTGNIQYF.

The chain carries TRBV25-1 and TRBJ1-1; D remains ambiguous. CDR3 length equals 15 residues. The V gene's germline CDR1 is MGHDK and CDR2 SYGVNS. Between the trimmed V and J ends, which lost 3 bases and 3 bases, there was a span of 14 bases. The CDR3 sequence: CASSDFRGTDTEAFF. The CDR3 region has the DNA TGTGCCAGCAGTGATTTTCGGGGTACGGACACTGAAGCTTTCTTT.

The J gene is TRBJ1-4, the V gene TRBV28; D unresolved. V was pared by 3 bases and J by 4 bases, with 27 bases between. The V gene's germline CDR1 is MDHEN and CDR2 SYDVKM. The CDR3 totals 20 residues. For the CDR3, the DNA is TGTGCCAGCAGTTTTTCGGGCCACACGGGGAGAGATACAGATAATGAAAAACTGTTTTTT. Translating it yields CASSFSGHTGRDTDNEKLFF.

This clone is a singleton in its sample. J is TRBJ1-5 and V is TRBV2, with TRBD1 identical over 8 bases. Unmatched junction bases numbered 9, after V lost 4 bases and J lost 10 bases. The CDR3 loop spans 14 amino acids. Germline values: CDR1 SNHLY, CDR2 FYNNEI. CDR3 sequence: CASSGSQGGGPQHF. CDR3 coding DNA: TGTGCCAGCAGTGGATCACAGGGGGGGGGCCCCCAGCATTTT.

CDR3 nucleotides: TGCGCCAGCAGCTTGGTAGTTCGGAGGAACACTGAAGCTTTCTTT. Translated: CASSLVVRRNTEAFF. V gene TRBV5-1 combines with J gene TRBJ1-1; D unclear. The CDR3 totals 15 residues. Germline V gives CDR1 SGHRS, CDR2 YFSETQ. Trimming stripped 0 bases from V and 1 base from J, with 10 bases between. The entire variable domain, with the rest obtained from reference TRBV5-1 and TRBJ1-1, is as follows: KAGVTQTPRYLIKTRGQQVTLSCSPISGHRSVSWYQQTPGQGLQFLFEYFSETQRNKGNFPGRFSGRQFSNSRSEMNVSTLELGDSALYLCASSLVVRRNTEAFFGQGTRLTVV.

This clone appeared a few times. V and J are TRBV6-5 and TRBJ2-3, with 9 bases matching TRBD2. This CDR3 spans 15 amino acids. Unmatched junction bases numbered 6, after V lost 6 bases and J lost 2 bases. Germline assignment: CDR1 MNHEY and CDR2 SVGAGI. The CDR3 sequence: CASRLTSGITDTQYF. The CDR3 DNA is TGTGCCAGCAGGCTGACTAGCGGTATCACAGATACGCAGTATTTT.

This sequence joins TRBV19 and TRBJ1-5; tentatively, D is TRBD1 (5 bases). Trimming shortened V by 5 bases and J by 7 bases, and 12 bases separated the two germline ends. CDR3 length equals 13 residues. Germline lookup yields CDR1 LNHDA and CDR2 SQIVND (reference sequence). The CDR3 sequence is CASSAQGSQPQHF. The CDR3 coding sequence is TGTGCCAGTAGTGCTCAGGGTTCGCAGCCCCAGCATTTT. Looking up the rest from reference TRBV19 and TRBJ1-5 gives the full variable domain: DGGITQSPKYLFRKEGQNVTLSCEQNLNHDAMYWYRQDPGQGLRLIYYSQIVNDFQKGDIAEGYSVSREKKESFPLTVTSAQKNPTAFYLCASSAQGSQPQHFGDGTRLSIL.

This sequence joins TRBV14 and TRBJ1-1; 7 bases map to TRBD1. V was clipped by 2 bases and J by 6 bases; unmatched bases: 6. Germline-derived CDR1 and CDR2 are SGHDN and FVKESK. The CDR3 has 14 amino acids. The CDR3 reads CASSQTGVNAEAFF. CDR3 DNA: TGTGCCAGCAGCCAAACAGGGGTGAATGCTGAAGCTTTCTTT.

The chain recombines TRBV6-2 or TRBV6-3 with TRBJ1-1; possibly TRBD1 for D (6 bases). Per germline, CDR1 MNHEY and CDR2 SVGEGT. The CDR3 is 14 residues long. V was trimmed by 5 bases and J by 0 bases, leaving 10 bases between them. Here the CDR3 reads CASSRDTMNTEAFF. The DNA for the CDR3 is TGTGCCAGCAGTAGGGACACCATGAACACTGAAGCTTTCTTT.

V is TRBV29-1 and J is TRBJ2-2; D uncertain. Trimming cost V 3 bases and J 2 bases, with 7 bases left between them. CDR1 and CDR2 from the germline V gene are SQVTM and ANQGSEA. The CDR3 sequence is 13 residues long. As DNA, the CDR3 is TGCAGCGTTGACCCCACAAACACCGGGGAGCTGTTTTTT. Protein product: CSVDPTNTGELFF.

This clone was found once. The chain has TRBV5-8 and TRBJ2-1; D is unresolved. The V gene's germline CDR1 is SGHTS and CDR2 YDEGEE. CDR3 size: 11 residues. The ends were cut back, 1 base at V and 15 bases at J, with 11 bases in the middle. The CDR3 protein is CASSLSSVAFF. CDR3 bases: TGTGCCAGCAGCTTGAGCAGCGTGGCGTTCTTC.

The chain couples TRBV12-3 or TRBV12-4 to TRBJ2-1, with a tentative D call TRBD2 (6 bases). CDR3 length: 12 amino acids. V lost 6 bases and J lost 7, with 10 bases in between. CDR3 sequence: CASRPGGNEQFF. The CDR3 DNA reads TGTGCCAGCAGACCTGGAGGGAATGAGCAGTTCTTC.

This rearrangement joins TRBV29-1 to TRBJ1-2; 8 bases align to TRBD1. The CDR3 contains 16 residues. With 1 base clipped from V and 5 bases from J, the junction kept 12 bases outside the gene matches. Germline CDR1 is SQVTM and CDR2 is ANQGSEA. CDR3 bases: TGCAGCGTTGAAGCCGTAGTTTCGACAGGGGAGTATGGCTACACCTTC. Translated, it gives CSVEAVVSTGEYGYTF.

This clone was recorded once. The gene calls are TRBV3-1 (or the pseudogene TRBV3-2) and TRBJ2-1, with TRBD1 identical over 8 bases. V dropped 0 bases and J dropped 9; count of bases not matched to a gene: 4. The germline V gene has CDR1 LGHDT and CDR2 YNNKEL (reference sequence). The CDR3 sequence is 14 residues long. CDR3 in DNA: TGTGCCAGCAGCCAAGATTACAGGGGGGTTGAGCAGTTCTTC. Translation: CASSQDYRGVEQFF.

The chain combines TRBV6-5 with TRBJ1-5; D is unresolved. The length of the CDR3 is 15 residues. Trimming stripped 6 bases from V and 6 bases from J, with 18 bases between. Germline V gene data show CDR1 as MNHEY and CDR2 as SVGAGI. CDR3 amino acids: CASREAIGTSQPQHF. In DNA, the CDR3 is TGTGCCAGCAGGGAGGCGATTGGCACCAGTCAGCCCCAGCATTTT.

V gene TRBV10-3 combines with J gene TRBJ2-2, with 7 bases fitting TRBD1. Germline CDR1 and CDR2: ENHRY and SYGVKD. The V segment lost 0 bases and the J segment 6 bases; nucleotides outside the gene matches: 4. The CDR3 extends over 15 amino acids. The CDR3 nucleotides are TGTGCCATCAGTGAGTCGGACAGGCTCTCCGGGGAGCTGTTTTTT. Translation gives CAISESDRLSGELFF.